This record looks at one T cell receptor beta chain sequence and its context. The antigen it recognizes is unknown. Base qualities are not provided; no much larger clone lies one nucleotide away. The sample originates from a study of T cells after somatic rescue of genetic block (dated by TCRdb to between 2020 and 2021). With regard to the full study: What the study looked at was long-term robustness, specifically in a T-cell system that came about through somatic rescue of a genetic block in T-cell development.

Libraries were prepared through the immunoSEQ multiplex PCR assay. TCRdb mirrors the immuneACCESS table, restricted to in-frame sequences. Some clones are absent from its copies; in checked studies, under half trace to an unresolved V gene, and the reason for the others is unknown. This sample holds approximately 100,000 clones; around 90% were observed only once. The leading ten clones occupy more than 1.5% of the sample. Including cysteine and phenylalanine, the CDR3 has 18 amino acids. Only the CDR3 part of the read is kept: 54 bases, read in frame from the first base. The germline V gene encodes CDR1 SGHAT and CDR2 FQNNGV. The V end loses 3 bases and the J end loses 2 bases, and a stretch of 22 bases separates them.

The rearranged segments are TRBV11-2 and TRBJ2-5, and perhaps TRBD2 as D gene, on 6 matching bases. Sequencing was done on a sample of peripheral blood mononuclear cells (PBMCs). The origin of this receptor is a woman in her late teens or twenties. CDR3 sequence: CASSLSPTGSLGQETQYF. The DNA is TGTGCCAGCAGCTTGTCCCCGACCGGGAGCTTGGGGCAAGAGACCCAGTACTTC.